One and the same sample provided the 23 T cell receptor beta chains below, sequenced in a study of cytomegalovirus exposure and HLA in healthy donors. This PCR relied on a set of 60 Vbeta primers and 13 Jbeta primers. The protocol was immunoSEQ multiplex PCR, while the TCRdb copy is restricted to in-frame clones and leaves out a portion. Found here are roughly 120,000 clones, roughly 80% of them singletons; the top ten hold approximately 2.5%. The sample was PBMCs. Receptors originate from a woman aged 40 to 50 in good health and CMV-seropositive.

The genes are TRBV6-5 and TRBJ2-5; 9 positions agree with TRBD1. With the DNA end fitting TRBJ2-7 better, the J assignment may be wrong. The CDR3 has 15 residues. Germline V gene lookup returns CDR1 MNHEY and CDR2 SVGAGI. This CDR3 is CASSRGQGLAYEQYF. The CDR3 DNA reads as TGTGCCAGCAGCCGCGGACAGGGGCTAGCCTACGAGCAGTACTTC.

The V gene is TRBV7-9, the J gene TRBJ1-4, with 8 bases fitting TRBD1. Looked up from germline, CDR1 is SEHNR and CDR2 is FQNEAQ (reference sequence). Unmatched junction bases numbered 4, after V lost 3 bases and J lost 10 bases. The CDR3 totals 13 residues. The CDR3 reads CASSFEGQGKLFF. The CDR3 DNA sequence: TGTGCCAGCAGCTTTGAAGGACAGGGAAAACTGTTTTTT.

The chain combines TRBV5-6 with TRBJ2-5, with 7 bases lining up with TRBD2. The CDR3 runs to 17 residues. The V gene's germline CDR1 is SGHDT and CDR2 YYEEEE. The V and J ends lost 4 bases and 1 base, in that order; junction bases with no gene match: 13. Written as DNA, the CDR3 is TGTGCCAGCAGCGCTCTATCTCTCGGGGGGATCCAAGAGACCCAGTACTTC. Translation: CASSALSLGGIQETQYF.

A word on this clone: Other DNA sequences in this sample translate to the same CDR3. The CDR3 loop reads CASSRQGDTEAFF. CDR3 DNA sequence: TGTGCCAGTAGTCGACAGGGGGACACTGAAGCTTTCTTT. The chain is built from TRBV19 and TRBJ1-1, with 9 bases identical to TRBD1. CDR3 length: 13 residues. The V and J ends lost 5 bases and 3 bases, in that order; junction bases with no gene match: 1. CDR1 is LNHDA, CDR2 SQIVND, per germline (reference sequence).

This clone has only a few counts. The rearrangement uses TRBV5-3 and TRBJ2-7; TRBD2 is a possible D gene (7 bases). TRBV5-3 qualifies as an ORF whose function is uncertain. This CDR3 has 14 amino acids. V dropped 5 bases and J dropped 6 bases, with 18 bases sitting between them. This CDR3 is CARSCGGRTSEQYF. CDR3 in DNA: TGTGCCAGAAGTTGCGGGGGCCGGACCTCCGAGCAGTACTTC.

The CDR3 here is CASSPGLAVFETQYF. The DNA for the CDR3 is TGTGCCAGTAGTCCGGGACTAGCGGTCTTCGAGACCCAGTACTTC. The gene calls are TRBV19 and TRBJ2-5; 11 nucleotides align to TRBD2. The CDR3 runs to 15 residues. The V gene's germline CDR1 is LNHDA and CDR2 SQIVND (reference sequence). V shed 5 bases, J shed 5 bases, and the junction held 7 bases outside the gene matches.

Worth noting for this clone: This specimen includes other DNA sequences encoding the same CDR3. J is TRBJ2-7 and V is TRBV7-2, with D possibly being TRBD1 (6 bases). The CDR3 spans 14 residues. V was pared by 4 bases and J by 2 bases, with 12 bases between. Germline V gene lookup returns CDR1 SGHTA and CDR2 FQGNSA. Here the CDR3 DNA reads TGTGCCAGCAGCTCCAACAGGGCGGCCTACGAGCAGTACTTC. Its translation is CASSSNRAAYEQYF.

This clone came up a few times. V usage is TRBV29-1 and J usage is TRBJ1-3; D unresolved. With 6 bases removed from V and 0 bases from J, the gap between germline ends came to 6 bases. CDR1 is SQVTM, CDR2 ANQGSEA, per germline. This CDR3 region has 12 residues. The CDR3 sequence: CSVRISGNTIYF. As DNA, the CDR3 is TGCAGCGTCAGGATCTCTGGAAACACCATATATTTT.

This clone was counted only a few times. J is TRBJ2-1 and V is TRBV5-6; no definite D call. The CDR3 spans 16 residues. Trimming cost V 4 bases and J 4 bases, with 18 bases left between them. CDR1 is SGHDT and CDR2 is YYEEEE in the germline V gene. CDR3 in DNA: TGTGCCAGCAGCCATTTCCGACATGAACTTTACAATGAGCAGTTCTTC. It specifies CASSHFRHELYNEQFF. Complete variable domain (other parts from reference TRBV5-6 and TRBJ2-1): DAGVTQSPTHLIKTRGQQVTLRCSPKSGHDTVSWYQQALGQGPQFIFQYYEEEERQRGNFPDRFSGHQFPNYSSELNVNALLLGDSALYLCASSHFRHELYNEQFFGPGTRLTVL.

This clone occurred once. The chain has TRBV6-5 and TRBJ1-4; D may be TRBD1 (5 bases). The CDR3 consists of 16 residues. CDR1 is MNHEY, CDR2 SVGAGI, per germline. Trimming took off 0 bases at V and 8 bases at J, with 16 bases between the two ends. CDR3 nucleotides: TGTGCCAGCAGTTACTCGATGGCGCAGGGTTGGGAAAAACTGTTTTTT. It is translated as CASSYSMAQGWEKLFF.

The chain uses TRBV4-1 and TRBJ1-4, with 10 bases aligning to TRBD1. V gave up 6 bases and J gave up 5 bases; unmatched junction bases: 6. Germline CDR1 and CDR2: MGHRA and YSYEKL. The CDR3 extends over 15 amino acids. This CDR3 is CASRRLGQGNEKLFF. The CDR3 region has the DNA TGCGCCAGCAGACGCTTGGGACAGGGGAATGAAAAACTGTTTTTT.

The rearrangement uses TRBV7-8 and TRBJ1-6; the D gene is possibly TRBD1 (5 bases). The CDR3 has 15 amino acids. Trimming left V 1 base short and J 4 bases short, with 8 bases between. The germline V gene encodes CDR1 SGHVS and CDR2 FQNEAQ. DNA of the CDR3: TGTGCCAGCAGCTTAGACAGGCCTTATAATTCACCCCTCCACTTT. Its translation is CASSLDRPYNSPLHF.

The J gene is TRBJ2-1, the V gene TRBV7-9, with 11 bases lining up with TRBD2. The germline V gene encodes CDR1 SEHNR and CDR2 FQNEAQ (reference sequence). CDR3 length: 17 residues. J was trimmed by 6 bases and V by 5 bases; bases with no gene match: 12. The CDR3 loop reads CASSVSGTSGRPNEQFF. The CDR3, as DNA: TGTGCCAGCAGCGTTTCCGGGACTAGCGGAAGACCCAATGAGCAGTTCTTC.

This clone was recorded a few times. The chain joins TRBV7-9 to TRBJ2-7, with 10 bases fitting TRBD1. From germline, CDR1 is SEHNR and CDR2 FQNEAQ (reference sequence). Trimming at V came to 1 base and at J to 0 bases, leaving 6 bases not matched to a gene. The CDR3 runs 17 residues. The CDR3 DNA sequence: TGTGCCAGCAGCTTAGGGGACAGGGGATTAAGCTCCTACGAGCAGTACTTC. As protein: CASSLGDRGLSSYEQYF.

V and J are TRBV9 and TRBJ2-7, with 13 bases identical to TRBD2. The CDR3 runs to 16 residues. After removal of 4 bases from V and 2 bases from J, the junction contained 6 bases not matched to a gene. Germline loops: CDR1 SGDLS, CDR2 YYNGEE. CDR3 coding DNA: TGTGCCAGCAGCCCCGGGACTAGCGGGGTCACCTACGAGCAGTACTTC. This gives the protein CASSPGTSGVTYEQYF.

The CDR3 loop is CASSFNGLDTDTQYF. The CDR3 nucleotides are TGTGCCAGCAGTTTTAATGGCCTAGACACAGATACGCAGTATTTT. The V gene is TRBV27, the J gene TRBJ2-3; no definite D call. This CDR3 comprises 15 residues. Germline V gene sequence: CDR1 MNHEY, CDR2 SMNVEV (reference sequence). With 3 bases removed from V and 2 bases from J, the gap between germline ends came to 12 bases.

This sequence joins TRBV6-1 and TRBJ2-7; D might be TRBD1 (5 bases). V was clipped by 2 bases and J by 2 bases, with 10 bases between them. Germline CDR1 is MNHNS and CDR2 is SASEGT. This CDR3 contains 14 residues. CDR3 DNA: TGTGCCAGCAGTGAACTAAGGGGTCCCTACGAGCAGTACTTC. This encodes CASSELRGPYEQYF.

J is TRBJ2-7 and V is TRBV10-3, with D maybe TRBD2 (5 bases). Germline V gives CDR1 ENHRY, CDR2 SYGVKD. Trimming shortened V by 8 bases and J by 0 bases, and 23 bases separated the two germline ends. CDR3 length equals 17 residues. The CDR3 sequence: CAIRGGTPEFSSYEQYF. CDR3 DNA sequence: TGTGCCATCCGTGGAGGCACCCCAGAGTTCAGCTCCTACGAGCAGTACTTC.

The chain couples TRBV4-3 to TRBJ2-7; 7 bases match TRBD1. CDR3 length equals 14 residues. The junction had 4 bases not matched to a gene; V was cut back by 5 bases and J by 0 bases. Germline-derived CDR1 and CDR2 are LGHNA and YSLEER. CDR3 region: CASSYGTASYEQYF. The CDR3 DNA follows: TGCGCCAGCAGCTATGGGACAGCCTCCTACGAGCAGTACTTC.

This CDR3 reads CASSFSGYQETQYF. In DNA, the CDR3 is TGTGCCAGCAGCTTTAGCGGGTACCAAGAGACCCAGTACTTC. The chain uses TRBV9 and TRBJ2-5, with 7 positions matching TRBD2. This CDR3 has 14 residues. The germline V gene has CDR1 SGDLS and CDR2 YYNGEE. V gave up 4 bases and J gave up 0 bases; unmatched junction bases: 3.

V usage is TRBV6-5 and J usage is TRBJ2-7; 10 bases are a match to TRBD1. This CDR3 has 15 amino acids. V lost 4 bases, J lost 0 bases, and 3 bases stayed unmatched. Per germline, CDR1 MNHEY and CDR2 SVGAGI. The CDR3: CASSFGTGASYEQYF. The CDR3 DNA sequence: TGTGCCAGCAGTTTCGGGACAGGGGCCTCCTACGAGCAGTACTTC.

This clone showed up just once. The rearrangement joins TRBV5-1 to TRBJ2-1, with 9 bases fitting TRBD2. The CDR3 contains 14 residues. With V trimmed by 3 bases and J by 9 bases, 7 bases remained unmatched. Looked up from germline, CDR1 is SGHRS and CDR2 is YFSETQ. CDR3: CASSWVSGRTEQFF. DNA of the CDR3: TGCGCCAGCAGCTGGGTTAGCGGGAGAACTGAGCAGTTCTTC.

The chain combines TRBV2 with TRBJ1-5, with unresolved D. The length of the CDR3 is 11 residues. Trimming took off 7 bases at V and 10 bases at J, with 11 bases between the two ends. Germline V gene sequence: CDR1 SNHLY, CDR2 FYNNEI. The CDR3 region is CASTFEGPQHF. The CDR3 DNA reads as TGTGCCAGCACATTCGAGGGACCCCAGCATTTT.